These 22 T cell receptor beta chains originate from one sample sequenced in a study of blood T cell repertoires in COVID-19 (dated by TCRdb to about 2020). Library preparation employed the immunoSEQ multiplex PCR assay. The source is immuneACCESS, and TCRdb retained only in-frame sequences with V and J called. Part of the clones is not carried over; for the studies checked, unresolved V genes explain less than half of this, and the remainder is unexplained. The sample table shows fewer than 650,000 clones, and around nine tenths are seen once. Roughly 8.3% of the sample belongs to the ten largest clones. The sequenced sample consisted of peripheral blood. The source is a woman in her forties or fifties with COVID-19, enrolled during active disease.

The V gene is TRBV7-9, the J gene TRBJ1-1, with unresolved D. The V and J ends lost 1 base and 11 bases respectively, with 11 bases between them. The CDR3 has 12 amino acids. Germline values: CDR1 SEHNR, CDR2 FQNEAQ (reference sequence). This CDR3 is CASSLDLLRAFF. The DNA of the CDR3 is TGTGCCAGCAGCTTAGATCTCCTGAGGGCTTTCTTT.

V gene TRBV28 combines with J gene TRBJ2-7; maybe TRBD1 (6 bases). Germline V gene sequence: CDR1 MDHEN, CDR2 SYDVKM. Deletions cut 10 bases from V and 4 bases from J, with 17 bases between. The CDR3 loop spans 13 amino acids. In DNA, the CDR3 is TGTGCCACTGTTGAGCCCACAGGGTACGAGCAGTACTTC. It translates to CATVEPTGYEQYF.

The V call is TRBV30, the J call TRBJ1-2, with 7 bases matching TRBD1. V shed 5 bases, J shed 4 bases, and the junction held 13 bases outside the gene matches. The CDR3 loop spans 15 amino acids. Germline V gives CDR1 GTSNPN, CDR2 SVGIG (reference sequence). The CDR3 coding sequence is TGTGCCTGGTGTCAGGGGGGCCGGACCCGCTATGGCTACACCTTC. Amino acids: CAWCQGGRTRYGYTF.

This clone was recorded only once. CDR3 in amino acids: CASNLLGATNEKLFF. The CDR3 bases are TGTGCCAGTAATCTGCTCGGGGCAACTAATGAAAAACTGTTTTTT. This chain links TRBV19 with TRBJ1-4; the D is unclear. There are 15 residues in the CDR3. With 7 bases removed from V and 0 bases from J, the gap between germline ends came to 12 bases. From germline, CDR1 is LNHDA and CDR2 SQIVND (reference sequence). Based on the CDR3 plus reference TRBV19 and TRBJ1-4, the full variable domain is DGGITQSPKYLFRKEGQNVTLSCEQNLNHDAMYWYRQDPGQGLRLIYYSQIVNDFQKGDIAEGYSVSREKKESFPLTVTSAQKNPTAFYLCASNLLGATNEKLFFGSGTQLSVL.

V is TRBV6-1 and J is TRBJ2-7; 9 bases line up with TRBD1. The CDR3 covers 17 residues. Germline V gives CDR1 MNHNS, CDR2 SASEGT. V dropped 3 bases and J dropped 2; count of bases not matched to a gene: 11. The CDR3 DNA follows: TGTGCCAGCAGTGATAGAGGGACAGGGAGGCAAGCCTACGAGCAGTACTTC. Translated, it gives CASSDRGTGRQAYEQYF.

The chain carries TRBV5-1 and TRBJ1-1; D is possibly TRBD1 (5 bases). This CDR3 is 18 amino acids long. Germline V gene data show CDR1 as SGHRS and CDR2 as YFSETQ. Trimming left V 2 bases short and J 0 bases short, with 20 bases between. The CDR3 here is CASSFGWGGDSMNTEAFF. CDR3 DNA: TGCGCCAGCAGCTTCGGGTGGGGGGGAGACAGCATGAACACTGAAGCTTTCTTT.

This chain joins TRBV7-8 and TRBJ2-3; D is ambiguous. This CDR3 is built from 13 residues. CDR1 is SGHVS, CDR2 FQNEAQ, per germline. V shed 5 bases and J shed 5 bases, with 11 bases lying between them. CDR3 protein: CASSNRPLDTQYF. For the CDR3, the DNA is TGTGCCAGCAGCAACAGACCTCTAGATACGCAGTATTTT.

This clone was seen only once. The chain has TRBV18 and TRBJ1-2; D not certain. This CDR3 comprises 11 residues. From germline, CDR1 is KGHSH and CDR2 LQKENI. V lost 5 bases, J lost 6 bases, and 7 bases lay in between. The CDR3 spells CASSTVDGYTF. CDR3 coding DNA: TGTGCCAGCTCAACTGTGGATGGCTACACCTTC.

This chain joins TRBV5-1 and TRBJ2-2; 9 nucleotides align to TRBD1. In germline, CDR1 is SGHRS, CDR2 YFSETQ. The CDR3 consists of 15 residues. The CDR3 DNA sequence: TGCGCAACCAGCCGGGGACAGGGTAACACCGGGGAGCTGTTTTTT. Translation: CATSRGQGNTGELFF.

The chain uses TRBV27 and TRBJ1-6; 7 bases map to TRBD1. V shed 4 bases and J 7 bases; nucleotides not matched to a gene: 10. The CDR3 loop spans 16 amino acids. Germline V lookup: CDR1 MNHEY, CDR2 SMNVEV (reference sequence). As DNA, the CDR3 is TGTGCCAGCAGTTCTCTAAGTCGACAGGGAAATTCACCCCTCCACTTT. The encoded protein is CASSSLSRQGNSPLHF.

Here the CDR3 reads CASSLLAGGQRETQYF. For the CDR3, the DNA is TGCGCCAGCAGCTTGTTAGCGGGGGGGCAACGAGAGACCCAGTACTTC. This chain connects TRBV5-1 to TRBJ2-5; 11 bases align to TRBD2. J lost 4 bases, V lost 1 base, and 6 bases had no gene match. The CDR3 has 16 residues. The germline V gene has CDR1 SGHRS and CDR2 YFSETQ. Filled out from reference TRBV5-1 and TRBJ2-5, the complete variable domain reads KAGVTQTPRYLIKTRGQQVTLSCSPISGHRSVSWYQQTPGQGLQFLFEYFSETQRNKGNFPGRFSGRQFSNSRSEMNVSTLELGDSALYLCASSLLAGGQRETQYFGPGTRLLVL.

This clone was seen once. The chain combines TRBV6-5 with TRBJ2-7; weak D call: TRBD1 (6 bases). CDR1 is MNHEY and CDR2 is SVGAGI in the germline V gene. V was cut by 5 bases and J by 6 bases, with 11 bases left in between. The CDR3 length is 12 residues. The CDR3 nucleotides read TGTGCCAGCAGTACAAACAGGGTCGAGCAGTACTTC. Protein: CASSTNRVEQYF.

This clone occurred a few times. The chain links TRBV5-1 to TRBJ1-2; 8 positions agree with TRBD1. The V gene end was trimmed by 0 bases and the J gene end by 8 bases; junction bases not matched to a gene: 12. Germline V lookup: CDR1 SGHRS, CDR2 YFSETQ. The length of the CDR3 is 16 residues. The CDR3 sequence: CASSLALGSGGGGYTF. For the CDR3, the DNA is TGCGCCAGCAGCTTGGCGCTGGGGTCAGGGGGCGGAGGCTACACCTTC.

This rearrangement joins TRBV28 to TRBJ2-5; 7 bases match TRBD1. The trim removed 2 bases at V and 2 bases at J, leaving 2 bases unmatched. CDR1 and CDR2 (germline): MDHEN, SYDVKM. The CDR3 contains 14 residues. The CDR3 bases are TGTGCCAGCAGTTTAGGGACAGTACAAGAGACCCAGTACTTC. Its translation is CASSLGTVQETQYF.

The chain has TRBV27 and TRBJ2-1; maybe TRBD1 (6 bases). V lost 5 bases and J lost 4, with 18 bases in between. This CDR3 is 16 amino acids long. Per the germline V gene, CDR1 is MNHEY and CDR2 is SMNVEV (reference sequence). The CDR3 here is CASSRQWDTAYNEQFF. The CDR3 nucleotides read TGTGCCAGCAGTCGCCAGTGGGACACGGCTTACAATGAGCAGTTCTTC.

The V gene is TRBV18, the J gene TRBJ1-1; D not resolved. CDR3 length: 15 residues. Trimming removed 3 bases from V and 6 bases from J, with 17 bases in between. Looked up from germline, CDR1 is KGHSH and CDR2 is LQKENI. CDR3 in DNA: TGTGCCAGCTCACCCACTCGGGATCATGTGCCTGAAGCTTTCTTT. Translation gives CASSPTRDHVPEAFF.

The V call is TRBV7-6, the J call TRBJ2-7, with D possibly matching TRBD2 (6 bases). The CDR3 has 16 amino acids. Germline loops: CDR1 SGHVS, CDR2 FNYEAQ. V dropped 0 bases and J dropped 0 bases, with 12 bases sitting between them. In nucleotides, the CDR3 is TGTGCCAGCAGCTTAGCCGGGGGTGACCTCTCCTACGAGCAGTACTTC. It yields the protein CASSLAGGDLSYEQYF.

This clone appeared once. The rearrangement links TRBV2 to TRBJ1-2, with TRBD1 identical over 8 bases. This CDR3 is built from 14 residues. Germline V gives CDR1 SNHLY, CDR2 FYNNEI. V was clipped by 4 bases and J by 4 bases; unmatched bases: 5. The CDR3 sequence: CASSAQTGAYGYTF. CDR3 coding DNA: TGTGCCAGCAGTGCCCAGACAGGGGCCTATGGCTACACCTTC. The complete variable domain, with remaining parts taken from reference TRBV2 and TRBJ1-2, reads EPEVTQTPSHQVTQMGQEVILRCVPISNHLYFYWYRQILGQKVEFLVSFYNNEISEKSEIFDDQFSVERPDGSNFTLKIRSTKLEDSAMYFCASSAQTGAYGYTFGSGTRLTVV.

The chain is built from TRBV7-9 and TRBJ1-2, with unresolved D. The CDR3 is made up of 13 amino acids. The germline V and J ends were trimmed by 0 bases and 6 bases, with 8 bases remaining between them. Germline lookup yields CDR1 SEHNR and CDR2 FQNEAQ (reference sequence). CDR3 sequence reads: CASSLAAFHGYTF. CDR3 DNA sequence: TGTGCCAGCAGCTTAGCGGCCTTTCATGGCTACACCTTC. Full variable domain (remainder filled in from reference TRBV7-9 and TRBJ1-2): DTGVSQNPRHKITKRGQNVTFRCDPISEHNRLYWYRQTLGQGPEFLTYFQNEAQLEKSRLLSDRFSAERPKGSFSTLEIQRTEQGDSAMYLCASSLAAFHGYTFGSGTRLTVV.

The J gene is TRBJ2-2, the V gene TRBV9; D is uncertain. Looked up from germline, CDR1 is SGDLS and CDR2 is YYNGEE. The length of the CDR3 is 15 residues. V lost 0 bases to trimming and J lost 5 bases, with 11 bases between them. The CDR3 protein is CASSVVVSPTGELFF. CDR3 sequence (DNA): TGTGCCAGCAGCGTAGTAGTGAGCCCGACCGGGGAGCTGTTTTTT. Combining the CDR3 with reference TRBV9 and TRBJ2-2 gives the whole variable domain DSGVTQTPKHLITATGQRVTLRCSPRSGDLSVYWYQQSLDQGLQFLIQYYNGEERAKGNILERFSAQQFPDLHSELNLSSLELGDSALYFCASSVVVSPTGELFFGEGSRLTVL.

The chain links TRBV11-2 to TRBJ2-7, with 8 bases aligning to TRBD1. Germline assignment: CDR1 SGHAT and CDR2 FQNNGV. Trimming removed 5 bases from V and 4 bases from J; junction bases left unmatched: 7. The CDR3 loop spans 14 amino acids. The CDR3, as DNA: TGTGCCAGCAGCCATGACAGGGGAGTTTACGAGCAGTACTTC. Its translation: CASSHDRGVYEQYF.

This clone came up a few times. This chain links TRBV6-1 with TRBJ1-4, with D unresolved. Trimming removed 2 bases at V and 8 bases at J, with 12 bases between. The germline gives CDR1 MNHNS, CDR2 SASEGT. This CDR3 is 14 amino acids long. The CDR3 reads CASSETTYGEKLFF. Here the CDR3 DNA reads TGTGCCAGCAGTGAAACGACCTACGGGGAAAAACTGTTTTTT.